Sequencing of this T cell receptor beta chain was carried out in a study of spatial heterogeneity in lung cancer. Points from the study as a whole: Ubiquitous and regional nonsynonymous mutations were each tracked by the matching count of ubiquitous or regional expanded TCRs. Expanded intratumoral alpha and beta TCR counts tracked tumor mutation counts.

Germline lookup yields CDR1 SNHLY and CDR2 FYNNEI. This CDR3 has 13 amino acids. Trimming took 7 bases from V and 4 from J, leaving 14 bases between them. TCRdb called the 5' RACE reads again in MiXCR, with one record for every CDR3 protein. Of several thousand distinct CDR3 sequences in the sample, around 7% were seen once. This clonotype is medium-sized within its sample. Its antigen is unidentified. Time point noted: sample taken at primary tumor resection. Unsorted whole RNA of tumor, nontumor lung or frozen PBMC was sequenced. The origin of this receptor is a male donor with early-stage non-small cell lung cancer. Sequencing used lung tumor tissue, obtained at surgery. This chain links TRBV2 with TRBJ2-7; tentatively, D is TRBD1 (6 bases). In DNA, the CDR3 is TGTGCCAGCAAACCGACAGGAGGATACGAGCAGTACTTC. Translation: CASKPTGGYEQYF.